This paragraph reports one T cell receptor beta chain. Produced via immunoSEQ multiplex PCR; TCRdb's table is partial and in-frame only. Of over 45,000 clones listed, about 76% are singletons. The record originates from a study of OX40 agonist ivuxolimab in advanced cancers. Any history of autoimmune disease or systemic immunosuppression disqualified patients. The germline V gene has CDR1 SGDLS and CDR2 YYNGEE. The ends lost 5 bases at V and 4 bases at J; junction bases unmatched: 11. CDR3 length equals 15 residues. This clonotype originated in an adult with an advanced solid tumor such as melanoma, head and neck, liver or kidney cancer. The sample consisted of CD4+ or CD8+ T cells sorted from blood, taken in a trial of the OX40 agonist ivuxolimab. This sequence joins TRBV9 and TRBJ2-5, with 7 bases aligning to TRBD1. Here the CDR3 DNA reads TGTGCCAGCAGTCAAGGACAGGTGTTGACAGAGACCCAGTACTTC. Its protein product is CASSQGQVLTETQYF.